This T cell receptor (beta chain) was recovered during a study of cytomegalovirus exposure and HLA in healthy donors. Study background: Earlier findings included about 120 million unique TCR beta sequences obtained from 180 million or so T cells.

Primers: 60 Vbeta forward and 13 Jbeta reverse. Measured with immunoSEQ multiplex PCR; TCRdb has only the in-frame clones, and not every one. In the table there are about 200,000 clones, about four fifths of which are singletons. Of note for this clone: Its specificity is not known.

Trimming left V 3 bases short and J 2 bases short, with 3 bases between. The CDR3 runs to 11 residues. Germline V lookup: CDR1 SGHNT, CDR2 YYREEE (reference sequence). General observations from the study: The HLA-A and HLA-B alleles of most subjects were reportedly predicted accurately from TCR beta sequences. A prior analysis recorded that most TCR beta V segments were productive about 87% or about 30% of the time. Many donors shared some public TCRs, even though most TCR sequences were rare.

The sequencing sample was made of PBMCs. This clonotype was obtained from a woman younger than 35 in good health and CMV-seronegative. The V call is TRBV5-4, the J call TRBJ2-7, with D uncertain. The CDR3 spells CASSSTYEQYF. CDR3 nucleotides: TGTGCCAGCAGCTCCACCTACGAGCAGTACTTC.